This is a list of T cell receptor beta chains from one sample in a study of CD8 T cell repertoires and HIV-1 epitope variants. The table came from immunoSEQ multiplex PCR; TCRdb's copy has only in-frame clones and leaves some out. The data show more than 85,000 clones, with roughly four fifths seen just once and more than 25% held by the top ten. The sample taken for sequencing was uncultured baseline CD8+ T cells from peripheral blood mononuclear cells (PBMCs). Receptors originate from a male donor with HIV. CDR3s include the opening cysteine and the closing phenylalanine or tryptophan. The D gene is left open where the match is weak. Clone size appears in some rows only: once, few, many, or a class for an expanded clone.

d_call	clone_size	v_call	j_call	cdr3_length	cdr3_nt	cdr3_aa
TRBD2	-	TRBV10-3	TRBJ2-4	14	TGTGCCATCAGTGGGGAGGGTTTCAAAAACATTCAGTACTTC	CAISGEGFKNIQYF
TRBD2	-	TRBV4-3	TRBJ2-3	17	TGCGCCAGCAGCCAAGAGCCGAGCGGGGGGGCAACAGATACGCAGTATTTT	CASSQEPSGGATDTQYF
-	-	TRBV29-1	TRBJ2-5	11	TGCAGCGTTCTAGCAGGAGAGACCCAGTACTTC	CSVLAGETQYF
-	-	TRBV11-3	TRBJ1-3	14	TGTGCCAGCAGCATCTCAGGCTCTGGAAACACCATATATTTT	CASSISGSGNTIYF
TRBD2	-	TRBV19	TRBJ2-1	16	TGTGCCAGTAGGGGTAGGCTAGCGGGGAGGACAGATGAGCAGTTCTTC	CASRGRLAGRTDEQFF
TRBD1	-	TRBV4-3	TRBJ2-7	16	TGCGCCAGCAGCCAAGAATTAAGGGACAGGGGGCATGTGGTGTACTTC	CASSQELRDRGHVVYF
-	-	TRBV19	TRBJ1-2	14	TGTGCCAGCCAGAGAGGGGGTAATATCTATGGCTACACCTTC	CASQRGGNIYGYTF
-	few	TRBV19	TRBJ1-4	16	TGTGCCAGTAGTTCGTCACAGCAGGGTGGAAATGAAAAACTGTTTTTT	CASSSSQQGGNEKLFF
-	-	TRBV19	TRBJ2-3	12	TGTGCCAGTAGACCCGGTCCAGATACGCAGTATTTT	CASRPGPDTQYF
TRBD2	-	TRBV28	TRBJ2-1	16	TGTGCCAGCATCAGCCTAGCGGGGGGGCCGAGGAATGAGCAGTTCTTC	CASISLAGGPRNEQFF
TRBD1	-	TRBV28	TRBJ2-1	14	TGTGCCAGCAGGAGGACAGGGGGCTTCGATGAGCAGTTCTTC	CASRRTGGFDEQFF
-	-	TRBV7-8	TRBJ1-2	12	TGTGCCAGCAGCTTAGACGTCGGCGGCTACACCTTC	CASSLDVGGYTF
-	-	TRBV9	TRBJ2-5	13	TGTGCCAGCAGCGTGGACAGCCAAGAGACCCAGTACTTC	CASSVDSQETQYF
-	few	TRBV11-2	TRBJ1-2	14	TGTGCCAGCAGCCCCCCAGGGGAGGTATATGGCTACACCTTC	CASSPPGEVYGYTF
-	few	TRBV7-6	TRBJ2-2	16	TGTGCCAGCAGCTCTGCGACGACAGGGAACACCGGGGAGCTGTTTTTT	CASSSATTGNTGELFF
-	few	TRBV14	TRBJ1-1	14	TGTGCCAGCAGCCCTGTATTCGGGGGGACTGAAGCTTTCTTT	CASSPVFGGTEAFF
TRBD1	-	TRBV5-5	TRBJ2-7	17	TGTGCCAGCAGCCGACAGGGTGCGGGTGGGGCCTCCTACGAGCAGTACTTC	CASSRQGAGGASYEQYF
-	-	TRBV19	TRBJ1-2	13	TGTGCCAGTAGTATAGGCAGGAACTATGGCTACACCTTC	CASSIGRNYGYTF
-	few	TRBV4-2	TRBJ2-7	11	TGTGCCAGCAGGGATAGGTACGAGCAGTACTTC	CASRDRYEQYF
-	-	TRBV14	TRBJ2-1	13	TGTGCCAGCAGCCCCCCGTCCTACAATGAGCAGTTCTTC	CASSPPSYNEQFF
-	-	TRBV18	TRBJ2-3	13	TGTGCCAGCTCACGGGACTCGCAGGATACGCAGTATTTT	CASSRDSQDTQYF
-	-	TRBV4-3	TRBJ1-6	17	TGCGCCAGCAGCCAAGCAACGGTTAGCTCCTATAATTCACCCCTCCACTTT	CASSQATVSSYNSPLHF
TRBD2	-	TRBV14	TRBJ2-1	21	TGTGCCAGCAGCCAAGATTGGCTAGCGGGAGGGTCATACAGCTTGTCGAATGAGCAGTTCTTC	CASSQDWLAGGSYSLSNEQFF
TRBD1	once	TRBV7-2	TRBJ2-7	14	TGTGCCAGCAGCTCAGGGACAGGAGTCGAGGAGCAGTACTTC	CASSSGTGVEEQYF
TRBD1	once	TRBV30	TRBJ2-7	15	TGTGCCTGGACCCGACATGGGACAGGGGGCTACGAGCAGTACTTC	CAWTRHGTGGYEQYF
-	-	TRBV6-1	TRBJ1-2	15	TGTGCCAGCAGTGAATCGGGGGGAAGGGACTATGGCTACACCTTC	CASSESGGRDYGYTF
-	few	TRBV5-6	TRBJ2-7	14	TGTGCCAGCAAACCACAGGTCCAATTCCACGAGCAGTACTTC	CASKPQVQFHEQYF
-	-	TRBV6-6	TRBJ2-7	15	TGTGCCAGCAGTTACCTCGCAGGGCAGAGGAGCGAGCAGTACTTC	CASSYLAGQRSEQYF
-	-	TRBV5-4	TRBJ2-1	15	TGTGCCAGCAGCTTGGGAAATGGCCGCTCCAATGAGCAGTTCTTC	CASSLGNGRSNEQFF
-	-	TRBV10-2	TRBJ1-3	14	TGCGCCAGCAGTGAGTCGTCGGACAGAAACACCATATATTTT	CASSESSDRNTIYF
-	-	TRBV7-6	TRBJ1-1	14	TGTGCCAGCAGCCTAGGGGTTCTTAACACTGAAGCTTTCTTT	CASSLGVLNTEAFF
TRBD2	-	TRBV7-2	TRBJ2-3	16	TGTGCCAGCAGCCAGACCCCTAGCGGGGAGCGAGATACGCAGTATTTT	CASSQTPSGERDTQYF
-	once	TRBV27	TRBJ2-7	13	TGTGCCAGCAGTCCTCGAGGGTCCTACGAGCAGTACTTC	CASSPRGSYEQYF
TRBD2	once	TRBV9	TRBJ2-7	14	TGTGCCAGCAGCGTAGCGGGGGGGCCGTACGAGCAGTACTTC	CASSVAGGPYEQYF
-	-	TRBV6-5	TRBJ1-2	16	TGTGCCAGCAGTTACTCGAGGAGGGGGGCAAACTATGGCTACACCTTC	CASSYSRRGANYGYTF
-	-	TRBV5-6	TRBJ2-7	12	TGTGCCAGCAGCTTTCCGGTCGGCGAGCAGTACTTC	CASSFPVGEQYF
TRBD2	few	TRBV13	TRBJ2-1	17	TGTGCCAGCCTACGACTAGCGGGGAGGGGCCCCTACAATGAGCAGTTCTTC	CASLRLAGRGPYNEQFF
-	few	TRBV28	TRBJ1-5	15	TGTGCCAGCAGCCTACTCGGGTTTGGCAATCAGCCCCAGCATTTT	CASSLLGFGNQPQHF
-	-	TRBV6-6	TRBJ2-1	14	TGTGCCAGCAGTTACCTGGGGGCGCGGAATGAGCAGTTCTTC	CASSYLGARNEQFF
TRBD1	-	TRBV30	TRBJ1-1	12	TGTGCTTGGGGCAGGGGGCAGACTGAAGCTTTCTTT	CAWGRGQTEAFF
-	-	TRBV28	TRBJ2-7	14	TGTGCCAGCAGTTTACGGGGGTGGTCCTACGAGCAGTACTTC	CASSLRGWSYEQYF
-	-	TRBV6-5	TRBJ2-3	14	TGTGCCAGCAGTTACTCTCCAAACACAGATACGCAGTATTTT	CASSYSPNTDTQYF
-	-	TRBV11-2	TRBJ2-7	18	TGTGCCAGCAGCTTCTATTTAAGGACACTAATAAGATCCTACGAGCAGTACTTC	CASSFYLRTLIRSYEQYF